The rows below give T cell receptor beta chains drawn from one sample of a study of blood T cell repertoires in COVID-19. Produced via immunoSEQ multiplex PCR; TCRdb's table is partial and in-frame only. The sample includes around 450,000 clones, roughly 87% of them seen just once. Sequences were obtained from PBMCs or T cells enriched from blood (not recorded which). These receptors were taken from a man younger than 30 who had recovered from COVID-19. Both conserved end residues are trimmed from each CDR3. Fields, in order: V gene, CDR3 protein.

>TRBV7-3
ASSFGSGGELF
>TRBV3-1/TRBV3-2
ASSQSRTGWNIQY
>TRBV28
ASSFGTGLNEKLF
>TRBV27
ASSPEGRRSDTQY
>TRBV24-1
ATSDFYSTDTQY
>TRBV7-3
ASSLVPAGDYNEQF
>TRBV27
ASSLGSSGRTYEQY
>TRBV3-1/TRBV3-2
ASSQEGGGHREQF
>TRBV7-3
ASSSTGTGVNEQF
>TRBV12-5
ASGPGVTNEKLF